This T cell receptor (beta chain) was documented in a study of cytomegalovirus exposure and HLA in healthy donors. Points on this clone: As yet, its antigen is unknown.

The length of the CDR3 is 15 residues. The germline V gene encodes CDR1 LNHDA and CDR2 SQIVND (reference sequence). V gave up 4 bases and J gave up 2 bases, with 12 bases separating them. Regarding the study as a whole: TCR sequences were mostly rare, though some public TCRs occurred in many donors.

TCRdb's table, derived via immunoSEQ multiplex PCR, lists solely in-frame clones and lacks some. The sample holds about 160,000 clones, less than 90% seen once. Sequencing used PBMCs. The rearrangement links TRBV19 to TRBJ1-3, with D tentatively TRBD1 (6 bases). This sequence originates from a man aged 25-40 years in good health and CMV-seropositive. Here the CDR3 DNA reads TGTGCCAGTAGTACGCGACAGGCCCCTGGAAACACCATATATTTT. It is translated as CASSTRQAPGNTIYF.